The entry below gives a single T cell receptor (beta chain) sequence along with its context. Its target is unknown. Germline V gene lookup returns CDR1 SQVTM and CDR2 ANQGSEA. The CDR3 spans 14 residues. The V gene end was trimmed by 7 bases and the J gene end by 7 bases; junction bases not matched to a gene: 13. TCRdb reprocessed the reads with MiXCR, giving one entry per CDR3 protein. The data show about half a million distinct CDR3 sequences, about 33% seen once. The sample belongs to a study of T cell repertoires in cytomegalovirus infection. Study-wide background: Recently identified HLA-C-restricted CMV epitopes and well-studied HLA-B-restricted CMV epitopes were used by the study. Public TCR beta signatures indicated both CMV infection and matching HLA type.

Study conclusions and caveats: The response measured ex vivo was dominated by TCR beta clonotypes (HLA-C-restricted and CMV-specific).

Here the sequenced sample was cultured PBMCs, taken from culture after CMV antigen stimulation. The rearrangement uses TRBV29-1 and TRBJ2-1; TRBD1 aligns across 7 bases. The TCR originated in a human donor in good health (CMV status not recorded). Some clones in this sample may be carry-over from other donors' samples. The CDR3 DNA follows: TGCAGCGCCGTAGACAGGGCCCGGAGGAATGAGCAGTTCTTC. Translating it yields CSAVDRARRNEQFF.